Here is one T cell receptor beta chain with its context. This record comes from a study of control samples from healthy donors and cancer patients. Assay used: immunoSEQ multiplex PCR; TCRdb lists only in-frame clones, some missing. Of over 100,000 clones in the sample, around nine tenths were seen once. The germline CDR1 and CDR2 sequences are KGHDR and SFDVKD. The CDR3 is made up of 13 amino acids. The trim removed 9 bases at V and 5 bases at J, leaving 5 bases unmatched. The sequence came from a woman in her 50s in good health. The chain carries TRBV24-1 and TRBJ2-2, with 7 bases that match TRBD1. The sequencing input was blood. The CDR3 nucleotides are TGTGCCACCGGACACAGGGGAACCGGGGAGCTGTTTTTT. It encodes CATGHRGTGELFF.